Below, 26 T cell receptor beta chains from the same sample are listed, as sequenced in a study of blood T cell repertoires in COVID-19. Repertoires were generated with immunoSEQ multiplex PCR, while TCRdb's copy carries only in-frame clones and drops some. This repertoire shows some 150,000 clones, 70% to 90% found once; its top ten account for around 8%. Specimen: peripheral blood. These receptors all stem from an older woman with COVID-19, enrolled during active disease.

The chain has TRBV6-5 and TRBJ1-6; TRBD1 matches 8 bases. The CDR3 extends over 14 amino acids. With 4 bases clipped from V and 7 bases from J, the junction kept 3 bases outside the gene matches. CDR1 and CDR2 (germline): MNHEY, SVGAGI. The CDR3 bases are TGTGCCAGCAGTTTTGACAGGGGCAATTCACCCCTCCACTTT. Amino acids: CASSFDRGNSPLHF.

The J gene is TRBJ2-1, the V gene TRBV5-1, with D possibly TRBD2 on 6 matching bases. The CDR3 extends over 16 amino acids. Germline CDR1 SGHRS, CDR2 YFSETQ. V lost 4 bases to trimming and J lost 0 bases, with 14 bases between them. CDR3 protein: CASSTTGDFSYNEQFF. Here the CDR3 DNA reads TGCGCCAGCAGCACGACGGGGGATTTCTCCTACAATGAGCAGTTCTTC.

In its sample, this clone was seen a few times. V usage is TRBV5-4 and J usage is TRBJ2-3; 7 positions match TRBD2. V trimming: 3 bases; J trimming: 0 bases; junction bases outside the gene matches: 7. The CDR3 runs 16 residues. CDR1 is SGHNT, CDR2 YYREEE, per germline (reference sequence). Written as DNA, the CDR3 is TGTGCCAGCAGCTCTCTCCTGGGGGGGAGCACAGATACGCAGTATTTT. Translation: CASSSLLGGSTDTQYF.

The chain is built from TRBV5-6 and TRBJ2-2; D is unclear. V lost 0 bases and J lost 2, with 8 bases in between. The CDR3 totals 15 residues. Germline V gene data show CDR1 as SGHDT and CDR2 as YYEEEE. The CDR3 coding sequence is TGTGCCAGCAGCTTGGGCAGTCCTAACACCGGGGAGCTGTTTTTT. Translation: CASSLGSPNTGELFF.

The genes are TRBV3-1 (or the pseudogene TRBV3-2) and TRBJ2-1; 7 bases fit TRBD1. V was pared by 4 bases and J by 9 bases, with 12 bases of the junction left unmatched. This CDR3 is 15 amino acids long. Germline V gene sequence: CDR1 LGHDT, CDR2 YNNKEL (reference sequence). Here the CDR3 reads CASSLRPGGRGEQFF. The CDR3, as DNA: TGTGCCAGCAGCCTCCGGCCAGGGGGTAGGGGTGAGCAGTTCTTC.

The rearrangement uses TRBV5-6 and TRBJ1-1; weak D call: TRBD1 (6 bases). This CDR3 is 15 amino acids long. Per the germline V gene, CDR1 is SGHDT and CDR2 is YYEEEE. Trimming removed 5 bases from V and 0 bases from J, with 14 bases in between. In DNA form, the CDR3 reads TGTGCCAGCAGAGGGGGTACGGATATGAACACTGAAGCTTTCTTT. This encodes CASRGGTDMNTEAFF. Variable domain in full (rest from reference TRBV5-6 and TRBJ1-1): DAGVTQSPTHLIKTRGQQVTLRCSPKSGHDTVSWYQQALGQGPQFIFQYYEEEERQRGNFPDRFSGHQFPNYSSELNVNALLLGDSALYLCASRGGTDMNTEAFFGQGTRLTVV.

The V and J genes are TRBV7-2 and TRBJ1-2; D not certain. Trimming stripped 5 bases from V and 0 bases from J, with 13 bases between. CDR1 and CDR2 from the germline V gene are SGHTA and FQGNSA. The CDR3 extends over 15 amino acids. Written as DNA, the CDR3 is TGTGCCAGCAGCCTCTCTGGGAGTCCTAACTATGGCTACACCTTC. This translates into CASSLSGSPNYGYTF.

V usage is TRBV11-1 and J usage is TRBJ2-7, with TRBD1 identical over 8 bases. The CDR3 is made up of 15 amino acids. J was trimmed by 4 bases and V by 1 base; bases with no gene match: 6. The V gene's germline CDR1 is SGHAT and CDR2 FQDESV (reference sequence). The CDR3 region is CASSLVPDRAYEQYF. CDR3 nucleotides: TGTGCCAGCAGCTTAGTACCGGACAGGGCGTACGAGCAGTACTTC.

The chain is built from TRBV5-1 and TRBJ2-3; TRBD2 matches 12 bases. The V gene's germline CDR1 is SGHRS and CDR2 YFSETQ. There are 16 residues in the CDR3. V shed 4 bases and J 3 bases; nucleotides not matched to a gene: 6. The CDR3 DNA sequence: TGCGCCAGCAGCCCTCTAGCGGGGGGGCAGACAGATACGCAGTATTTT. It encodes CASSPLAGGQTDTQYF.

The J gene is TRBJ2-3, the V gene TRBV6-4; no definite D call. Germline CDR1 reads MRHNA; CDR2 reads SNTAGT. This CDR3 has 13 residues. V was clipped by 5 bases and J by 0 bases, with 6 bases between them. The CDR3, as DNA: TGTGCCAGCAGTATGGAGAGCACAGATACGCAGTATTTT. Amino acids: CASSMESTDTQYF.

V usage is TRBV20-1 and J usage is TRBJ2-3; TRBD1 agrees at 7 bases. Germline-derived CDR1 and CDR2 are DFQATT and SNEGSKA (reference sequence). V shed 3 bases and J 1 base; nucleotides not matched to a gene: 10. The CDR3 extends over 16 amino acids. CDR3 bases: TGCAGTGCTAGTGCTACTAGGGGGCTGGGCACAGATACGCAGTATTTT. Residues: CSASATRGLGTDTQYF.

This rearrangement joins TRBV7-9 to TRBJ1-1, with 9 nucleotides matching TRBD1. The CDR3 is 16 residues long. Trimming took 5 bases from V and 3 from J; bases not matched to a gene: 10. In germline, CDR1 is SEHNR, CDR2 FQNEAQ (reference sequence). Here the CDR3 DNA reads TGTGCCAGCAGCCCGCACAGGGGGCCAGGGGACACTGAAGCTTTCTTT. Translated, it gives CASSPHRGPGDTEAFF.

This clone has just a few counts. The rearrangement uses TRBV6-2 or TRBV6-3 and TRBJ2-7; D gene ambiguous. Germline V gene data show CDR1 as MNHEY and CDR2 as SVGEGT. The V end was cut by 2 bases, the J end by 2 bases, with 7 bases between. This CDR3 comprises 13 residues. The CDR3 reads CASSYRLTYEQYF. For the CDR3, the DNA is TGTGCCAGCAGTTACCGGTTAACCTACGAGCAGTACTTC.

V usage is TRBV15 and J usage is TRBJ2-2, with 8 bases identical to TRBD1. The V and J ends lost 1 base and 0 bases, in that order; junction bases with no gene match: 4. The V gene's germline CDR1 is LNHNV and CDR2 YYDKDF (reference sequence). CDR3 length: 17 residues. The CDR3 spells CATSRGPRGPNTGELFF. The CDR3 nucleotides read TGTGCCACCAGCAGAGGACCCAGGGGGCCGAACACCGGGGAGCTGTTTTTT.

This chain connects TRBV6-2 or TRBV6-3 to TRBJ1-2; the D gene is possibly TRBD1 (6 bases). Germline CDR1 MNHEY, CDR2 SVGEGT. The CDR3 has 14 amino acids. The ends were cut back, 6 bases at V and 5 bases at J, with 16 bases in the middle. CDR3 in DNA: TGTGCCAGCAGCCCCAAGGGGGTAGTGTATGGCTACACCTTC. It specifies CASSPKGVVYGYTF.

This clone was found a few times. The chain employs TRBV7-9 and TRBJ2-7; tentative D call: TRBD2 (6 bases). Trimming removed 4 bases from V and 5 bases from J, with 18 bases in between. Germline V lookup: CDR1 SEHNR, CDR2 FQNEAQ (reference sequence). The CDR3 is 15 amino acids. CDR3: CASSSGGTSPDEQYF. CDR3 in DNA: TGTGCCAGCAGCTCAGGAGGGACCTCCCCGGACGAGCAGTACTTC.

This clone has more than one count but fewer than ten. The V and J genes are TRBV19 and TRBJ2-7; 9 bases agree with TRBD1. Germline V gene lookup returns CDR1 LNHDA and CDR2 SQIVND (reference sequence). The CDR3 has 15 residues. The junction had 7 bases not matched to a gene; V was cut back by 5 bases and J by 2 bases. CDR3 sequence reads: CASSPDRGSPYEQYF. The CDR3 DNA sequence: TGTGCCAGTAGTCCGGACAGGGGATCCCCCTACGAGCAGTACTTC. Complete variable domain (other parts from reference TRBV19 and TRBJ2-7): DGGITQSPKYLFRKEGQNVTLSCEQNLNHDAMYWYRQDPGQGLRLIYYSQIVNDFQKGDIAEGYSVSREKKESFPLTVTSAQKNPTAFYLCASSPDRGSPYEQYFGPGTRLTVT.

V is TRBV4-2 and J is TRBJ1-2; 11 positions agree with TRBD1. The CDR3 covers 15 residues. Trimming cost V 3 bases and J 3 bases; bases outside gene matches: 3. Germline V gene data show CDR1 as LGHNA and CDR2 as YNFKEQ. DNA for the CDR3: TGTGCCAGCAGCCAGGGACAGGGGGGACACTATGGCTACACCTTC. It specifies CASSQGQGGHYGYTF.

J is TRBJ2-3 and V is TRBV5-8; 8 nucleotides agree with TRBD2. There are 15 residues in the CDR3. J lost 6 bases, V lost 4 bases, and 10 bases had no gene match. Germline CDR1 SGHTS, CDR2 YDEGEE. CDR3: CASSPARGGRDTQYF. The DNA of the CDR3 is TGTGCCAGCAGCCCGGCACGGGGGGGCCGGGATACGCAGTATTTT.

The chain couples TRBV6-5 to TRBJ1-1; D is unresolved. The CDR3 runs 15 residues. The V end lost 1 base, the J end lost 5 bases, and 14 bases lay between the germline ends. CDR1 is MNHEY and CDR2 is SVGAGI in the germline V gene. The DNA for the CDR3 is TGTGCCAGCAGTTACTGGGTGCGCGGGCGGACTGAAGCTTTCTTT. Amino acids: CASSYWVRGRTEAFF.

The count of this clone is one. This sequence joins TRBV2 and TRBJ1-1, with no clear D. V lost 3 bases and J 0 bases, leaving 8 bases between the germline ends. The CDR3 is made up of 14 amino acids. Germline V gene lookup returns CDR1 SNHLY and CDR2 FYNNEI. The CDR3 nucleotides read TGTGCCAGCAGTGACTCCGGTTTGAACACTGAAGCTTTCTTT. It codes for CASSDSGLNTEAFF. Looking up the rest from reference TRBV2 and TRBJ1-1 gives the full variable domain: EPEVTQTPSHQVTQMGQEVILRCVPISNHLYFYWYRQILGQKVEFLVSFYNNEISEKSEIFDDQFSVERPDGSNFTLKIRSTKLEDSAMYFCASSDSGLNTEAFFGQGTRLTVV.

The chain carries TRBV5-6 and TRBJ2-3; 8 bases agree with TRBD2. Germline V lookup: CDR1 SGHDT, CDR2 YYEEEE. V lost 4 bases, J lost 5 bases, and 3 bases stayed unmatched. The CDR3 contains 13 residues. CDR3 loop: CASSPREEDTQYF. The CDR3 nucleotides are TGTGCCAGCAGCCCGCGGGAGGAAGATACGCAGTATTTT.

The chain combines TRBV2 with TRBJ2-7; 8 nucleotides line up with TRBD2. The CDR3 is made up of 17 amino acids. J was trimmed by 2 bases and V by 5 bases; bases with no gene match: 14. The V gene's germline CDR1 is SNHLY and CDR2 FYNNEI. DNA for the CDR3: TGTGCCAGCAGTTACCCCGTAGGTAGCGGGGAAACCTACGAGCAGTACTTC. This translates into CASSYPVGSGETYEQYF.

The J gene is TRBJ2-3, the V gene TRBV5-1; 7 bases are shared with TRBD1. In germline, CDR1 is SGHRS, CDR2 YFSETQ. The CDR3 has 16 residues. J gave up 0 bases and V 4 bases, and 8 bases lay outside the gene matches. CDR3 in amino acids: CASSPRQGRSTDTQYF. CDR3 bases: TGCGCCAGCAGCCCACGACAGGGAAGGAGCACAGATACGCAGTATTTT.

The gene calls are TRBV6-1 and TRBJ1-1, with D hard to call. V lost 2 bases to trimming and J lost 0 bases, with 7 bases between them. Germline V gene sequence: CDR1 MNHNS, CDR2 SASEGT. There are 14 residues in the CDR3. DNA for the CDR3: TGTGCCAGCAGTGAATCCCTTATGAACACTGAAGCTTTCTTT. Residues: CASSESLMNTEAFF.

V usage is TRBV10-2 and J usage is TRBJ1-3; TRBD1 aligns across 8 bases. Germline assignment: CDR1 WSHSY and CDR2 SAAADI. Trimming took 8 bases from V and 4 from J; bases not matched to a gene: 7. The CDR3 extends over 14 amino acids. CDR3: CASELTGDGNTIYF. CDR3 DNA: TGCGCCAGCGAACTGACAGGGGACGGAAACACCATATATTTT.